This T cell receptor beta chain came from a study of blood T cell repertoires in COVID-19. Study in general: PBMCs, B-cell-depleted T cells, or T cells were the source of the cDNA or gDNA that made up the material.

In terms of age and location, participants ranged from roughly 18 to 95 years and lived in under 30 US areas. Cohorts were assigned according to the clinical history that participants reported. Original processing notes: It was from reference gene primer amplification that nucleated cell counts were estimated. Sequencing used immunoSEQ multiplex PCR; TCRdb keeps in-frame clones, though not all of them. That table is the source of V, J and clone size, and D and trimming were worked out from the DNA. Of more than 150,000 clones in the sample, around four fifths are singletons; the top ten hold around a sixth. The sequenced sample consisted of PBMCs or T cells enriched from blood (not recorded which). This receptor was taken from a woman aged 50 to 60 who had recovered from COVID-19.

CDR3 in DNA: TGTGCCAGCAGCCTATCCGGGAGGGGGAATGAGCAGTTCTTC. It yields the protein CASSLSGRGNEQFF. J is TRBJ2-1 and V is TRBV9, with TRBD2 matching over 8 bases. V lost 4 bases to trimming and J lost 7 bases; unmatched junction nucleotides: 7. Per germline, CDR1 SGDLS and CDR2 YYNGEE. This CDR3 is built from 14 residues.